This TCR beta chain derives from a study of cytomegalovirus exposure and HLA in healthy donors. Study context: Earlier findings included 90 million to 120 million unique TCR beta sequences obtained from approximately 170 million T cells. Study-level points and caveats: The study recorded fewer than 200 TCR beta chains that were cytomegalovirus-associated. Sequencing likely caused a cluster of highly shared sequence variants. A later analysis reported that several of the most significant clusters appeared to be linked to common viral pathogens, among them Epstein-Barr virus.

PCR was performed using 60 Vbeta and 13 Jbeta primers. Repertoires were generated with immunoSEQ multiplex PCR, while TCRdb's copy carries only in-frame clones and drops some. The sample carries some 130,000 clones, around four fifths recorded once. Concerning this clone: Antigen unknown. The same CDR3 can be traced to other DNA sequences in this sample.

The germline CDR1 and CDR2 sequences are SGDLS and YYNGEE. Between the trimmed V and J ends, which lost 0 bases and 3 bases, there was a span of 6 bases. CDR3 length: 13 amino acids. The chain couples TRBV9 to TRBJ1-1, with D uncertain. Sequenced input: PBMCs. This TCR came from a male donor in good health and CMV-seropositive. The CDR3 sequence is CASSVGGDTEAFF. The CDR3 region has the DNA TGTGCCAGCAGCGTAGGCGGGGACACTGAAGCTTTCTTT.